The entry below describes one T cell receptor (beta chain). Its antigen is currently unknown. The data were taken from a study of Tregs in tolerant kidney transplant recipients. Study findings and constraints: In tolerant patients, donor-specific Tregs outgrew total Tregs, suggesting antigen-driven expansion.

V was pared by 2 bases and J by 6 bases, with 17 bases between. The germline V gene has CDR1 MDHEN and CDR2 SYDVKM. The CDR3 is made up of 16 amino acids. Profiled with immunoSEQ multiplex PCR; TCRdb holds only in-frame clones, not every one. The sample shows 90,000 to 130,000 clones, about 90% of them seen only once. The sample here was CD4+ T cells from blood, taken before the transplant. V usage is TRBV28 and J usage is TRBJ2-1; no reliable D call. This sequence originates from a human donor who received a combined kidney and bone marrow transplant. The DNA of the CDR3 is TGTGCCAGCAGTTTACTGGAAAAGGCCAGGATCAATGAGCAGTTCTTC. Residues: CASSLLEKARINEQFF. Together with reference TRBV28 and TRBJ2-1, the CDR3 gives the full variable domain: DVKVTQSSRYLVKRTGEKVFLECVQDMDHENMFWYRQDPGLGLRLIYFSYDVKMKEKGDIPEGYSVSREKKERFSLILESASTNQTSMYLCASSLLEKARINEQFFGPGTRLTVL.